This T cell receptor beta chain was retrieved from a study of Graves' ophthalmopathy and Graves' hyperthyroidism. On the study more broadly: Stable hyperthyroidism referred to disease that showed no ophthalmopathy within 18 months of follow-up. Study results and caveats: The model's ophthalmopathy progression predictions had 55% to 71% sensitivity and 72.22% specificity.

V lost 2 bases and J lost 8, with 18 bases in between. This CDR3 region has 15 residues. Details on this clonotype: Its matching antigen is unknown.

Using RNA transcripts, the TCR beta CDR3 regions were amplified. In the first round, RT-PCR was carried out with HTBI primers, and a multiplex PCR formed the second round. TCRdb processed the multiplex PCR reads anew with MiXCR; each CDR3 protein has one entry. The sample lists about 1.2 million distinct CDR3 sequences; 35% to 40% were seen once. Sequencing was performed on peripheral blood or thyroid tissue (not recorded which). The chain has TRBV12-3 or TRBV12-4 and TRBJ1-2; a weak D match, TRBD1 (6 bases). This TCR derives from an adult man with Graves' hyperthyroidism. CDR3 sequence reads: CASSLQGRERDGYTF. The CDR3 DNA reads as TGTGCCAGCAGTTTACAGGGGCGGGAGCGGGACGGCTACACCTTC.